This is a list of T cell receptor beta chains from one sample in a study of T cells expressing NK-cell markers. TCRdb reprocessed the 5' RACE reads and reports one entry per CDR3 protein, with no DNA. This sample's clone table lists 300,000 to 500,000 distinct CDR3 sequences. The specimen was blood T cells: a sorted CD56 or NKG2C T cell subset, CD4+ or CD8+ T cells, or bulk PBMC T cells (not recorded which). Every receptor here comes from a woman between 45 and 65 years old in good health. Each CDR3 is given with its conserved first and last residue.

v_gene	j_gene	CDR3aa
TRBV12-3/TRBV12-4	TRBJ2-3	CASSYPGLAGEVTDTQYF
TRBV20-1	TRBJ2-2	CSAPRGGSGELFF
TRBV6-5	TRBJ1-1	CASTGRAPTGENTEAFF
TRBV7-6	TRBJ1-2	CASSGQGGNYGYTF
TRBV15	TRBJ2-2	CATSSGGMAGELFF
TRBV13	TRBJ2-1	CASSRRLAGPYNEQFF
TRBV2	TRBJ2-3	CASSRREFSDTQYF
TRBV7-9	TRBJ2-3	CASRPGLAGEYGTDTQYF
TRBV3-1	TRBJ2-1	CASTLGAGGPGEQFF
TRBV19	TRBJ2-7	CASRPPGVYYEQYF
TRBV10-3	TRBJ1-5	CAISVGSGPEPQHF
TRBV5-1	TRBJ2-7	CASLDLGKTYEQYF
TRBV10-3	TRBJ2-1	CAISAIAGGLDPFF
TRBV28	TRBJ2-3	CASSLTRTGRADTQYF
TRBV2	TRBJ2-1	CASSEARTSHNEQFF
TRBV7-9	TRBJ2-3	CASSLRQGSDTQYF
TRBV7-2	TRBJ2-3	CASRAMGHRSTDTQYF
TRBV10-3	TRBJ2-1	CAFSSGSNEQFF
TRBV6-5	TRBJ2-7	CASSLWGEGAYEQYF
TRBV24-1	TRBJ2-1	CATSDPSGTSSYNEQFF
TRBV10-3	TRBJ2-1	CAIRADSGRGLHEQFF
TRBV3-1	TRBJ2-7	CASSQGTGRSYEQYF
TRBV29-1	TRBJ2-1	CSVEYESSYNEQFF
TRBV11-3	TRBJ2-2	CASSSTSGRASGELFF
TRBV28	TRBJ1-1	CASFTRGAVTEAFF
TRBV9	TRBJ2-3	CASSSRGVAGRTDTQYF
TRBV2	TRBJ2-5	CASRKLGETQYF
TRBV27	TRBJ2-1	CASIGTPYNEQFF